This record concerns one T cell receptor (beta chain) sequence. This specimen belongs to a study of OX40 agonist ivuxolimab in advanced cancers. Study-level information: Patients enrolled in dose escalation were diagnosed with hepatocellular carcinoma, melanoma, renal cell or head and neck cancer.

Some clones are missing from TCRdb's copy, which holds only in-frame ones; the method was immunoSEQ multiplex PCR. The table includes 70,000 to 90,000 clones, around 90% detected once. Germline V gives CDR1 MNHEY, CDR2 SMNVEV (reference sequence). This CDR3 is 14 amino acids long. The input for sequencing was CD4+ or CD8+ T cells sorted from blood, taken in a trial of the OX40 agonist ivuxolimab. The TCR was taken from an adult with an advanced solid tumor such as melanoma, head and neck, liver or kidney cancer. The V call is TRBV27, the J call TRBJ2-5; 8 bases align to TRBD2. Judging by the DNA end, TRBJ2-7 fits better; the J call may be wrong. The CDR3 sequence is CASRGGRNSYEQYF. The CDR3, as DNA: TGTGCCAGTCGGGGGGGGCGAAACAGCTACGAGCAGTACTTC.